This T cell receptor beta chain originates from a study of CD8+CD57+ T cells in acquired aplastic anemia. Study-wide background: Sorted CD4+ and CD8+ cells yielded DNA averaging around 3.2 ug. Sequencing produced an average of roughly 10 million reads per healthy donor for CD4+ cells. Study results and caveats: Both patients and controls carried the same twenty-nine CD8+ CDR3 sequences. Patients did not significantly differ from controls in CD8+ Simpson's diversity.

Profiling that covered TCR beta VDJ and CDR3 relied on genomic DNA as its template. TCRdb reprocessed the reads via MiXCR and lists one record per CDR3 protein. The data hold some 220,000 distinct CDR3 sequences, with around 32% observed a single time. This clonotype has a count of ten or more. The antigen is not known. The TCR originated in a human donor in good health, serving as a control. Sequencing used sorted CD4+, CD8+, or CD8+CD57+ T cells (not recorded which) from PBMCs.

The CDR3: CASSLRPPEVTQYF. CDR3 sequence (DNA): TGCGCCAGCAGCTTGAGGCCCCCGGAGGTGACTCAGTACTTC. The chain couples TRBV5-1 to TRBJ2-5; D perhaps matches TRBD2 (5 bases). Germline assignment: CDR1 SGHRS and CDR2 YFSETQ. Trimming cost V 1 base and J 11 bases, with 18 bases left between them. The CDR3 totals 14 residues.